This T cell receptor (beta chain) originates from a study of lymphopenia after photon versus proton radiotherapy. Notes on the study in general: In patients who died, overall survival fell as post-nadir TCR diversity dropped more. Post-nadir diversity loss with photons came from oligoclonal expansion, particularly CD8+ Temra cells. Only patients who died were analyzed for survival; proton advantage is unproven. Photon-treated patients lost naive T cells and TCR diversity; proton-treated stayed stable.

Details on this clone: Its antigen is still unknown.

Clones were read by immunoSEQ multiplex PCR, and TCRdb kept only the in-frame ones, dropping some. The profile covers around 63,000 clones, with around 86% appearing a single time and roughly 2.1% taken by the ten largest. The CDR3 is 15 amino acids. V gave up 2 bases and J gave up 1 base, with 11 bases separating them. CDR1 and CDR2 from the germline V gene are MNHNY and SVGAGI (reference sequence). The receptor's source is a man aged 35-49 years with gastric cancer. The starting material was peripheral blood, obtained from a patient treated with photon-based radiotherapy. The chain employs TRBV6-6 and TRBJ1-1; TRBD1 might be the D (5 bases). The CDR3 DNA reads TGTGCCAGCAGTTACCGAGGGGAGGAGAACACTGAAGCTTTCTTT. It is translated as CASSYRGEENTEAFF.